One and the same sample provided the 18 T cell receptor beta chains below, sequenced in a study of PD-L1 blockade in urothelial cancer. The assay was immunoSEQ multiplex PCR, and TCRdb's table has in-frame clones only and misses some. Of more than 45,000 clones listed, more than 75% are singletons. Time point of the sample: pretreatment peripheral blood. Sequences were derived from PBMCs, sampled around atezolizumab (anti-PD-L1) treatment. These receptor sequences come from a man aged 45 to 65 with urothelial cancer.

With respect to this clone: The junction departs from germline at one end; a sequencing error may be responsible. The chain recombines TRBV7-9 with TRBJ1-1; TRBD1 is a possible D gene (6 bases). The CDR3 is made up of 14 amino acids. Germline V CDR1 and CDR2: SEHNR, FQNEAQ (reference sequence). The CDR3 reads CASTLTGDRTEAFF. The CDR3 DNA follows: TGTGCCAGCACCTTAACAGGAGACAGGACTGAAGCTTTCTTT. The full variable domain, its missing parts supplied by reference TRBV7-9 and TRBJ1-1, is DTGVSQNPRHKITKRGQNVTFRCDPISEHNRLYWYRQTLGQGPEFLTYFQNEAQLEKSRLLSDRFSAERPKGSFSTLEIQRTEQGDSAMYLCASTLTGDRTEAFFGQGTRLTVV.

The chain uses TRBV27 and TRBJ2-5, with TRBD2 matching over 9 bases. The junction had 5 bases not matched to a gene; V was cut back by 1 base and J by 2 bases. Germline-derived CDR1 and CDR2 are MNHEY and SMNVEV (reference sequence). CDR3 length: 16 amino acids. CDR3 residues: CASSLYRGGAQETQYF. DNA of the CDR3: TGTGCCAGCAGTTTATATCGCGGGGGGGCTCAAGAGACCCAGTACTTC.

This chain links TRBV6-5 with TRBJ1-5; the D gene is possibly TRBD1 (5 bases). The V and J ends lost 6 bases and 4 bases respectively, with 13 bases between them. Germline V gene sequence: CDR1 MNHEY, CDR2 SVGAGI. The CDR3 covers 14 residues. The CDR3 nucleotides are TGTGCCAGCAGCCGCCGACAGTTGAATCAGCCCCAGCATTTT. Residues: CASSRRQLNQPQHF.

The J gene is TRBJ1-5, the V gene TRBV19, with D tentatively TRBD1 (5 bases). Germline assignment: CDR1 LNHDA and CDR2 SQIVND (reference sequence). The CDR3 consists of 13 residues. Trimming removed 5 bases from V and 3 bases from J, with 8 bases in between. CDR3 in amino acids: CASSQTDNQPQHF. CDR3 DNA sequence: TGTGCCAGTAGTCAGACAGACAATCAGCCCCAGCATTTT.

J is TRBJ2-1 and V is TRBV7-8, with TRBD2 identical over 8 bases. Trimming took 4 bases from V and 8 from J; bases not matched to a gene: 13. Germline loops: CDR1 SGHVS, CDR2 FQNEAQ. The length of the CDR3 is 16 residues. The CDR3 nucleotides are TGTGCCAGCAGCTCCTTCTCGGGACCGGGGGGGGATGAGCAGTTCTTC. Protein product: CASSSFSGPGGDEQFF.

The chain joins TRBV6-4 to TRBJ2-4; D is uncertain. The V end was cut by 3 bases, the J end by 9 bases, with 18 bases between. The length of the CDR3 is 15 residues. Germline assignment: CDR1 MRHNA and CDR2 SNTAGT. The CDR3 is CASSEGRSGVGIQYF. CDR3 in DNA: TGTGCCAGCAGTGAGGGTCGTAGTGGAGTGGGCATTCAGTACTTC.

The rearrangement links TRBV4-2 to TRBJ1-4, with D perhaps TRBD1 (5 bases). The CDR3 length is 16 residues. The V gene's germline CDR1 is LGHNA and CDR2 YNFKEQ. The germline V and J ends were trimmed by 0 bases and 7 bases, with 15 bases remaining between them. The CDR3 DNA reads TGTGCCAGCAGCCAAGAATCGGCAGGGTTATCTGAAAAACTGTTTTTT. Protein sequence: CASSQESAGLSEKLFF.

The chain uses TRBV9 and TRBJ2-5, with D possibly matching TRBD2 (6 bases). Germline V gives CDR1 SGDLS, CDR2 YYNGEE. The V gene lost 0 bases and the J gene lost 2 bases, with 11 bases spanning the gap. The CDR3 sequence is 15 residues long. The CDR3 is CASSVGSGPQETQYF. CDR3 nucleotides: TGTGCCAGCAGCGTAGGAAGCGGGCCTCAAGAGACCCAGTACTTC.

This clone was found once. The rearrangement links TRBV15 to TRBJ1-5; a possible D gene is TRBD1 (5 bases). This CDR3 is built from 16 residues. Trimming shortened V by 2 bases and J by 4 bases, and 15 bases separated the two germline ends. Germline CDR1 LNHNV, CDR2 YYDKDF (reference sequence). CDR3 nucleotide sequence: TGTGCCACCAGCAGACCGGGGGACCGTGAGAATCAGCCCCAGCATTTT. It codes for CATSRPGDRENQPQHF.

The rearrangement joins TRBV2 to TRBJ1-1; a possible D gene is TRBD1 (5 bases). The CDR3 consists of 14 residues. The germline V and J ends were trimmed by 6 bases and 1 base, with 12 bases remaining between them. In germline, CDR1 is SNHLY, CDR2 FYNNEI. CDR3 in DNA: TGTGCCAGCAGGGCCTGGGGCCGGAACACTGAAGCTTTCTTT. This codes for CASRAWGRNTEAFF.

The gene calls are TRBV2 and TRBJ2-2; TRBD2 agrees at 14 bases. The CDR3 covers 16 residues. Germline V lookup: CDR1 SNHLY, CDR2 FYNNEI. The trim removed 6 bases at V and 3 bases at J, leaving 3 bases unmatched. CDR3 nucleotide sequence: TGTGCCAGCAGGGGGACTAGCGGGAGTGACACCGGGGAGCTGTTTTTT. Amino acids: CASRGTSGSDTGELFF. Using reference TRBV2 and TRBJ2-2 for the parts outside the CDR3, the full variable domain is EPEVTQTPSHQVTQMGQEVILRCVPISNHLYFYWYRQILGQKVEFLVSFYNNEISEKSEIFDDQFSVERPDGSNFTLKIRSTKLEDSAMYFCASRGTSGSDTGELFFGEGSRLTVL.

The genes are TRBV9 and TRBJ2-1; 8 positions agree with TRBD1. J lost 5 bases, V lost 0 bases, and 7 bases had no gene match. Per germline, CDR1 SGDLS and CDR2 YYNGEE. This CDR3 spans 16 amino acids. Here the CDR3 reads CASSVGPSRGHNEQFF. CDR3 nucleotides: TGTGCCAGCAGCGTAGGTCCCAGCAGGGGGCACAATGAGCAGTTCTTC.

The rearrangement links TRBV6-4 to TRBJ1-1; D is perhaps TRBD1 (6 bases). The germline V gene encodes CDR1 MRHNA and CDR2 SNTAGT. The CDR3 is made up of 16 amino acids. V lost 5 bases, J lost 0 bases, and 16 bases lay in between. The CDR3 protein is CASSLEGGSMNTEAFF. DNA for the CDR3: TGTGCCAGCAGTCTCGAGGGGGGGAGTATGAACACTGAAGCTTTCTTT.

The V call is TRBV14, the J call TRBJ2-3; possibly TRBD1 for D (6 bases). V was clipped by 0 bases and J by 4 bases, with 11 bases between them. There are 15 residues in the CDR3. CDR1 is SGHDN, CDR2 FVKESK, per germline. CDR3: CASSQDMSGADTQYF. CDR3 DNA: TGTGCCAGCAGCCAAGATATGTCAGGGGCAGATACGCAGTATTTT.

Written as DNA, the CDR3 is TGTGCCAGCAGCCGATACACATCAACTAATGAAAAACTGTTTTTT. This gives the protein CASSRYTSTNEKLFF. This rearrangement joins TRBV7-9 to TRBJ1-4; no definite D call. Germline V gene sequence: CDR1 SEHNR, CDR2 FQNEAQ (reference sequence). V was pared by 5 bases and J by 0 bases, with 10 bases between. The CDR3 runs to 15 residues.

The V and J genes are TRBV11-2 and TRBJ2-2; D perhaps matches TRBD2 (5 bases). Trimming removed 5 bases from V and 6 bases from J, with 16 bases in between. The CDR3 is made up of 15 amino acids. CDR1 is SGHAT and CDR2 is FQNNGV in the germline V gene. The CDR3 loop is CASSPNGPGAGELFF. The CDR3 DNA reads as TGTGCCAGCAGCCCGAATGGCCCCGGGGCCGGGGAGCTGTTTTTT.

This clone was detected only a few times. The CDR3 loop is CATAPTALNYGYTF. CDR3 nucleotide sequence: TGTGCCACAGCTCCGACAGCCCTAAACTATGGCTACACCTTC. This chain connects TRBV15 to TRBJ1-2; possibly TRBD1 for D (5 bases). Looked up from germline, CDR1 is LNHNV and CDR2 is YYDKDF (reference sequence). The CDR3 contains 14 residues. Trimming removed 9 bases at V and 2 bases at J, with 16 bases between.

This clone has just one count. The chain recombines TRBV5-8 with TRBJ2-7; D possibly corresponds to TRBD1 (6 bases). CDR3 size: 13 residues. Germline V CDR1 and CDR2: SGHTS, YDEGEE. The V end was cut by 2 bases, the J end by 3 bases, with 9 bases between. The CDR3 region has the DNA TGTGCCAGCAGCTTAGGACAGATCTACGAGCAGTACTTC. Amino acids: CASSLGQIYEQYF. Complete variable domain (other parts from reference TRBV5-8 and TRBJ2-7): EAGVTQSPTHLIKTRGQQATLRCSPISGHTSVYWYQQALGLGLQFLLWYDEGEERNRGNFPPRFSGRQFPNYSSELNVNALELEDSALYLCASSLGQIYEQYFGPGTRLTVT.